A single sample is the source of the 22 T cell receptor beta chains below, sequenced in a study of T cells in localized non-small cell lung cancer (dated by TCRdb to 2018 to 2020). The method was the immunoSEQ multiplex PCR assay. TCRdb obtained this table from immuneACCESS and retained in-frame rearrangements with V and J assigned. These tables miss some clones; where compared with another copy, unresolved V genes account for less than half of the shortfall, and the remainder is unexplained. The sample table records roughly 72,000 clones; about 86% of these occur just once. The biggest ten clones account for 20% to 25% of the sample. The material was peripheral blood, obtained before any cancer treatment. The receptors shown here come from a male donor aged 60 or older with stage III squamous cell lung carcinoma.

The genes are TRBV11-2 and TRBJ1-3; D unclear. Trimming took 4 bases from V and 2 from J, leaving 12 bases between them. The germline V gene encodes CDR1 SGHAT and CDR2 FQNNGV. CDR3 length: 15 residues. CDR3 nucleotides: TGTGCCAGCAGCTCTCTGGTGGCGGCTGGAAACACCATATATTTT. Translation gives CASSSLVAAGNTIYF.

This chain uses TRBV7-8 with TRBJ2-7; 14 bases align to TRBD2. The J segment lost 5 bases and the V segment lost 4 bases, leaving 4 bases of the junction unmatched. The germline V gene has CDR1 SGHVS and CDR2 FQNEAQ. The CDR3 contains 15 residues. CDR3 coding DNA: TGTGCCAGCAGCTCCCGACTAGCGGGGGGGCACGAGCAGTACGTC. Its protein is CASSSRLAGGHEQYV.

The chain recombines TRBV11-2 with TRBJ2-1; maybe TRBD2 (5 bases). The CDR3 consists of 13 residues. Germline CDR1 SGHAT, CDR2 FQNNGV. V lost 0 bases and J lost 8, with 8 bases in between. The CDR3: CASSLEAGHEQFF. As DNA, the CDR3 is TGTGCCAGCAGCTTAGAGGCGGGCCATGAGCAGTTCTTC.

The chain combines TRBV28 with TRBJ1-5; possibly TRBD1 for D (5 bases). This CDR3 contains 20 residues. The germline V gene has CDR1 MDHEN and CDR2 SYDVKM. The germline V and J ends were trimmed by 5 bases and 3 bases, with 29 bases remaining between them. The CDR3 loop is CASSPTNTLLLDINNQPQHF. The CDR3 bases are TGTGCCAGCAGTCCTACCAACACCCTCCTCTTGGACATCAACAATCAGCCCCAGCATTTT.

The chain links TRBV9 to TRBJ2-1; D ambiguous. Germline CDR1 is SGDLS and CDR2 is YYNGEE. This CDR3 contains 15 residues. V was cut by 0 bases and J by 1 base, with 8 bases left in between. This CDR3 reads CASSVGGASYNEQFF. The DNA for the CDR3 is TGTGCCAGCAGCGTAGGCGGTGCTTCCTACAATGAGCAGTTCTTC.

The gene calls are TRBV6-1 and TRBJ1-1; 7 bases align to TRBD1. The CDR3 extends over 14 amino acids. Germline loops: CDR1 MNHNS, CDR2 SASEGT. Losses at the gene ends were 3 bases for V and 3 bases for J; bases not matched to a gene: 4. Here the CDR3 reads CASSDRGQDTEAFF. CDR3 DNA: TGTGCCAGCAGTGATAGGGGGCAAGACACTGAAGCTTTCTTT.

The chain joins TRBV5-1 to TRBJ1-2; 7 bases map to TRBD1. J was trimmed by 3 bases and V by 4 bases; bases with no gene match: 3. The CDR3 loop spans 13 amino acids. Germline CDR1 reads SGHRS; CDR2 reads YFSETQ. The DNA of the CDR3 is TGCGCCAGCAGCCCCAGGGGGGACTATGGCTACACCTTC. This codes for CASSPRGDYGYTF.

Written as DNA, the CDR3 is TGTGCCACCAGCAGAGTAGGGAATGGCAATCAGCCCCAGCATTTT. This translates into CATSRVGNGNQPQHF. The chain combines TRBV15 with TRBJ1-5; D is uncertain. Germline V gives CDR1 LNHNV, CDR2 YYDKDF (reference sequence). Trimming removed 1 base at V and 2 bases at J, with 9 bases between. This CDR3 has 15 residues.

The gene calls are TRBV19 and TRBJ2-1; 11 bases match TRBD1. This CDR3 is built from 17 residues. V lost 6 bases and J lost 4; bases outside the gene matches: 11. The germline V gene encodes CDR1 LNHDA and CDR2 SQIVND (reference sequence). The CDR3: CASSRTGGGPPYNEQFF. CDR3 coding DNA: TGTGCCAGTAGCCGGACAGGGGGCGGGCCACCTTACAATGAGCAGTTCTTC.

The gene calls are TRBV7-9 and TRBJ1-1; TRBD1 matches at 10 bases. Germline CDR1 SEHNR, CDR2 FQNEAQ (reference sequence). The V gene end was trimmed by 4 bases and the J gene end by 11 bases; junction bases not matched to a gene: 13. The CDR3 loop spans 15 amino acids. The CDR3 region has the DNA TGTGCCAGCAGCTACGACAGGGGGCGCAAACGTCCCGCTTTCTTT. Its protein product is CASSYDRGRKRPAFF. The full variable domain, rest sourced from reference TRBV7-9 and TRBJ1-1, is DTGVSQNPRHKITKRGQNVTFRCDPISEHNRLYWYRQTLGQGPEFLTYFQNEAQLEKSRLLSDRFSAERPKGSFSTLEIQRTEQGDSAMYLCASSYDRGRKRPAFFGQGTRLTVV.

This chain joins TRBV20-1 and TRBJ1-1; no definite D call. The V gene lost 8 bases and the J gene lost 0 bases, with 7 bases spanning the gap. The length of the CDR3 is 11 residues. Germline V lookup: CDR1 DFQATT, CDR2 SNEGSKA (reference sequence). The CDR3 DNA is TGCAGTTTTCCAGTGAACACTGAAGCTTTCTTT. The encoded protein is CSFPVNTEAFF.

The chain combines TRBV4-3 with TRBJ1-2; D ambiguous. Per the germline V gene, CDR1 is LGHNA and CDR2 is YSLEER. The V and J ends lost 2 bases and 8 bases respectively, with 12 bases between them. The CDR3 covers 13 residues. This CDR3 is CASSQSDLQGYTF. The CDR3 DNA reads as TGCGCCAGCAGCCAATCGGACCTGCAGGGCTACACCTTC.

The genes are TRBV7-8 and TRBJ2-7, with D perhaps TRBD1 (5 bases). Germline V lookup: CDR1 SGHVS, CDR2 FQNEAQ. The ends were cut back, 4 bases at V and 4 bases at J, with 14 bases in the middle. The CDR3 extends over 14 amino acids. This chain's CDR3 is CASSSTGYDYEQYF. Written as DNA, the CDR3 is TGTGCCAGCAGCTCTACAGGATACGATTACGAGCAGTACTTC.

This clone has only one observation. The chain links TRBV14 to TRBJ2-3; TRBD2 matches 7 bases. The CDR3 sequence is 15 residues long. The germline CDR1 and CDR2 sequences are SGHDN and FVKESK. The V segment lost 4 bases and the J segment 6 bases; nucleotides outside the gene matches: 10. The CDR3 region is CASSLREAGKDTQYF. CDR3 nucleotides: TGTGCCAGCAGCCTGCGGGAAGCGGGGAAGGATACGCAGTATTTT. The full variable domain, completed using reference TRBV14 and TRBJ2-3, is EAGVTQFPSHSVIEKGQTVTLRCDPISGHDNLYWYRRVMGKEIKFLLHFVKESKQDESGMPNNRFLAERTGGTYSTLKVQPAELEDSGVYFCASSLREAGKDTQYFGPGTRLTVL.

This rearrangement joins TRBV7-9 to TRBJ2-1, with 12 bases identical to TRBD1. This CDR3 contains 15 residues. Germline-derived CDR1 and CDR2 are SEHNR and FQNEAQ (reference sequence). With 0 bases clipped from V and 9 bases from J, the junction kept 3 bases outside the gene matches. The chain's CDR3 is CASSLAGQGASEQFF. In DNA, the CDR3 is TGTGCCAGCAGCTTAGCGGGACAGGGGGCGAGTGAGCAGTTCTTC. The whole variable domain, remainder taken from reference TRBV7-9 and TRBJ2-1, is DTGVSQNPRHKITKRGQNVTFRCDPISEHNRLYWYRQTLGQGPEFLTYFQNEAQLEKSRLLSDRFSAERPKGSFSTLEIQRTEQGDSAMYLCASSLAGQGASEQFFGPGTRLTVL.

The rearrangement joins TRBV7-9 to TRBJ2-6; D remains ambiguous. V was pared by 0 bases and J by 1 base, with 4 bases between. Germline V lookup: CDR1 SEHNR, CDR2 FQNEAQ (reference sequence). This CDR3 spans 15 amino acids. CDR3 coding DNA: TGTGCCAGCAGCTTAGCGGGGTCTGGGGCCAACGTCCTGACTTTC. It is translated as CASSLAGSGANVLTF. Full variable domain (outside the CDR3, taken from reference TRBV7-9 and TRBJ2-6): DTGVSQNPRHKITKRGQNVTFRCDPISEHNRLYWYRQTLGQGPEFLTYFQNEAQLEKSRLLSDRFSAERPKGSFSTLEIQRTEQGDSAMYLCASSLAGSGANVLTFGAGSRLTVL.

The chain employs TRBV5-6 and TRBJ1-1; no firm D call. This CDR3 is built from 13 residues. V was shortened by 4 bases and J by 4 bases, with 11 bases between the two germline ends. The V gene's germline CDR1 is SGHDT and CDR2 YYEEEE. The CDR3 region has the DNA TGTGCCAGCAGCCGCGGAAGGGCCACTGAAGCTTTCTTT. Protein sequence: CASSRGRATEAFF.

The rearrangement joins TRBV11-2 to TRBJ1-1, with D possibly being TRBD1 (5 bases). The CDR3 has 15 amino acids. Per the germline V gene, CDR1 is SGHAT and CDR2 is FQNNGV. V dropped 4 bases and J dropped 1 base, with 13 bases sitting between them. Written as DNA, the CDR3 is TGTGCCAGCAGCTCCTCAGGGAAAGGGAACACTGAAGCTTTCTTT. It codes for CASSSSGKGNTEAFF.

The gene calls are TRBV6-5 and TRBJ2-7; TRBD1 agrees at 7 bases. Germline CDR1 is MNHEY and CDR2 is SVGAGI. J lost 4 bases, V lost 5 bases, and 2 bases had no gene match. The CDR3 runs 12 residues. CDR3 sequence (DNA): TGTGCCAGCAGTCAGACAGGGTACGAGCAGTACGTC. Translated, it gives CASSQTGYEQYV.

The chain has TRBV29-1 and TRBJ2-7, with D possibly matching TRBD2 (7 bases). Trimming left V 7 bases short and J 7 bases short, with 14 bases between. The germline V gene encodes CDR1 SQVTM and CDR2 ANQGSEA. This CDR3 spans 11 amino acids. The CDR3 loop is CSARGGGEQYV. The CDR3 DNA reads as TGCAGCGCCCGAGGGGGGGGTGAGCAGTACGTC.

Worth noting for this clone: Within the sample, other DNA sequences also encode this same CDR3. DNA for the CDR3: TGTGCCAGCAGCTTGAACGGGCTTTATGGCTACACCTTC. Amino acids: CASSLNGLYGYTF. The J gene is TRBJ1-2, the V gene TRBV5-6; no clear D. CDR1 and CDR2 from the germline V gene are SGHDT and YYEEEE. There are 13 residues in the CDR3. Trimming removed 1 base from V and 5 bases from J, with 9 bases in between. The full variable domain, with the rest looked up from reference TRBV5-6 and TRBJ1-2, is DAGVTQSPTHLIKTRGQQVTLRCSPKSGHDTVSWYQQALGQGPQFIFQYYEEEERQRGNFPDRFSGHQFPNYSSELNVNALLLGDSALYLCASSLNGLYGYTFGSGTRLTVV.

The rearrangement joins TRBV6-5 to TRBJ2-7, with 9 bases matching TRBD1. Unmatched junction bases numbered 5, after V lost 5 bases and J lost 6 bases. CDR1 and CDR2 (germline): MNHEY, SVGAGI. The CDR3 extends over 13 amino acids. CDR3 in amino acids: CASSKTGGGEQYF. CDR3 nucleotide sequence: TGTGCCAGCAGTAAGACAGGGGGAGGCGAGCAGTACTTC.